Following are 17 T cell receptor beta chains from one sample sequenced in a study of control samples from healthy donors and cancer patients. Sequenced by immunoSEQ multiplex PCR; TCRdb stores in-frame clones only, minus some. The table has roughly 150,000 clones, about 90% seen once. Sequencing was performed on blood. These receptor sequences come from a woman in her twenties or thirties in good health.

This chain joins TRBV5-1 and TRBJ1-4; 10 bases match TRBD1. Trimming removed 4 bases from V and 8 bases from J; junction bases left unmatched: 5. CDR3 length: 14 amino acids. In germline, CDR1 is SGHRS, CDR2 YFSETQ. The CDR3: CASSIRTGGEKLFF. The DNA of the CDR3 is TGCGCCAGCAGCATCCGGACAGGGGGGGAAAAACTGTTTTTT.

The CDR3 is CASSYRDYNEQFF. The CDR3 DNA sequence: TGCGCCAGCAGTTACCGGGACTACAATGAGCAGTTCTTC. V is TRBV10-2 and J is TRBJ2-1; tentatively, D is TRBD2 (5 bases). The CDR3 covers 13 residues. CDR1 and CDR2 from the germline V gene are WSHSY and SAAADI. V was clipped by 5 bases and J by 3 bases, with 8 bases between them.

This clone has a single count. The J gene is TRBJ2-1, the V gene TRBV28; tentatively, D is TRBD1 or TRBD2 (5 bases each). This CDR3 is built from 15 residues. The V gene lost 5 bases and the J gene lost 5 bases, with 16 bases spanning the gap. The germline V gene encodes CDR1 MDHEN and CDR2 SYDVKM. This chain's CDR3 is CASSHGATRDNEQFF. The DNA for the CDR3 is TGTGCCAGCAGTCACGGGGCCACGCGGGACAATGAGCAGTTCTTC.

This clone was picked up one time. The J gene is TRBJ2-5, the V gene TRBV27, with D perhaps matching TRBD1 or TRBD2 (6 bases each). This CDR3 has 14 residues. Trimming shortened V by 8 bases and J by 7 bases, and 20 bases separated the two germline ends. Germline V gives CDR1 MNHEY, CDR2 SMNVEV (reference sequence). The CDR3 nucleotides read TGTGCCAGCGGCCTTCGGGGGCCTAGGGGGACCCAGTACTTC. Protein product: CASGLRGPRGTQYF.

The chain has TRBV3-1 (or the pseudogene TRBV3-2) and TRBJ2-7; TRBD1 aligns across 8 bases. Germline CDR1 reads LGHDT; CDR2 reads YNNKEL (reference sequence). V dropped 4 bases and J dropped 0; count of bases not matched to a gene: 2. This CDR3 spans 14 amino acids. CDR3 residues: CASSLDRGSYEQYF. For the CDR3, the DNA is TGTGCCAGCAGCCTCGACAGGGGCTCCTACGAGCAGTACTTC.

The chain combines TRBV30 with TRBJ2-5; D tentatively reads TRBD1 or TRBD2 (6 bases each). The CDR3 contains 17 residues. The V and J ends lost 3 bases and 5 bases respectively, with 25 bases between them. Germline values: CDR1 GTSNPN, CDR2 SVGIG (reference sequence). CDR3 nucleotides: TGTGCCTGGAGCAGAGGGGTCGGGGGCCAAGGGCATGAGACCCAGTACTTC. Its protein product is CAWSRGVGGQGHETQYF.

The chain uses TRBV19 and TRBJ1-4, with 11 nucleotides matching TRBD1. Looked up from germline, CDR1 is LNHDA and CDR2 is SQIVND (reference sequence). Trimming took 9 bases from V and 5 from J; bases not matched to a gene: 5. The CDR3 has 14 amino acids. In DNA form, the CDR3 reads TGTGCCAGCAGACGGACAGGGGGCAATGAAAAACTGTTTTTT. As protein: CASRRTGGNEKLFF.

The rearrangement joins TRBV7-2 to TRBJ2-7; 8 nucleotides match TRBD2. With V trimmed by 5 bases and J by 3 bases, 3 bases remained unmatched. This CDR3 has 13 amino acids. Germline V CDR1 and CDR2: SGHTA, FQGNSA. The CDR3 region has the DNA TGTGCCAGCAGCCCCAGCGGGAGCTACGAGCAGTACTTC. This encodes CASSPSGSYEQYF.

CDR3 sequence (DNA): TGCGCCAGCAGCAGACCGGGACAGAGCTACGAGCAGTACTTC. It specifies CASSRPGQSYEQYF. This sequence joins TRBV4-1 and TRBJ2-7; TRBD1 matches 7 bases. Germline loops: CDR1 MGHRA, CDR2 YSYEKL. V shed 5 bases, J shed 3 bases, and the junction held 7 bases outside the gene matches. This CDR3 spans 14 amino acids.

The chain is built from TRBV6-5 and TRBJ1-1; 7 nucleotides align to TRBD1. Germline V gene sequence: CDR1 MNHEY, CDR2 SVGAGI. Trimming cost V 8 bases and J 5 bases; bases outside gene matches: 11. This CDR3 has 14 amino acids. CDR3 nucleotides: TGTGCCAGCGACGAGAAGGGGGCGCGGACTGAAGCTTTCTTT. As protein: CASDEKGARTEAFF.

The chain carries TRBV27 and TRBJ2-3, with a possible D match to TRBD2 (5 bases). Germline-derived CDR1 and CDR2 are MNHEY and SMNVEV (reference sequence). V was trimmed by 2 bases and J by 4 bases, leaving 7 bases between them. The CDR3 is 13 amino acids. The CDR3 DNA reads TGTGCCAGCAGTTTAGTGGAGGCAGATACGCAGTATTTT. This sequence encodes CASSLVEADTQYF.

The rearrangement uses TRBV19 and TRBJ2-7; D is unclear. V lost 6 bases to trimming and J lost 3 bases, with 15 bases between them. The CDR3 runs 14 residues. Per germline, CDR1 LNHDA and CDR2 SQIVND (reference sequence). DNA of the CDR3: TGTGCCAGTAGCCAGAAGCCGTTCGGCTACGAGCAGTACTTC. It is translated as CASSQKPFGYEQYF.

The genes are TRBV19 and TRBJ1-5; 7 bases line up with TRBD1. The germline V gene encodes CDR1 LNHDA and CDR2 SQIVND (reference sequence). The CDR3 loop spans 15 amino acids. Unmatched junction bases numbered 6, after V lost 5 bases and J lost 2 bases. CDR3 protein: CASSPGQTGNQPQHF. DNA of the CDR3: TGTGCCAGTAGTCCGGGACAGACAGGCAATCAGCCCCAGCATTTT.

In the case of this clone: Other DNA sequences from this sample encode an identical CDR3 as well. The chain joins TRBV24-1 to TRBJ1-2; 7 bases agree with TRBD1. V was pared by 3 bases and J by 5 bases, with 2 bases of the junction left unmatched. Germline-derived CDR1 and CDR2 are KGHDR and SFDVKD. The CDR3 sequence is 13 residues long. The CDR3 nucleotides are TGTGCCACCAGTGATCTACAGGGGTATGGCTACACCTTC. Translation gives CATSDLQGYGYTF.

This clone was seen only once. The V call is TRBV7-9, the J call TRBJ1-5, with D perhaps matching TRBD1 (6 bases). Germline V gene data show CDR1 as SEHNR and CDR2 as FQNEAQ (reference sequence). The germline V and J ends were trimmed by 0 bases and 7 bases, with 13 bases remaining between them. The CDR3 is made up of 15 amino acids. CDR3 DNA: TGTGCCAGCAGCTTAGCCGGGGGGGGCGAACAGCCCCAGCATTTT. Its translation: CASSLAGGGEQPQHF.

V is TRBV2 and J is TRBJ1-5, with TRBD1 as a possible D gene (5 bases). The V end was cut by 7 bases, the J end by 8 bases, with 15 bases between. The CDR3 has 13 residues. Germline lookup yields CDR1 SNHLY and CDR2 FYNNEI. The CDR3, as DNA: TGTGCCAGCAATCGGGACGCGGGGGAGCCCCAGCATTTT. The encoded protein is CASNRDAGEPQHF.

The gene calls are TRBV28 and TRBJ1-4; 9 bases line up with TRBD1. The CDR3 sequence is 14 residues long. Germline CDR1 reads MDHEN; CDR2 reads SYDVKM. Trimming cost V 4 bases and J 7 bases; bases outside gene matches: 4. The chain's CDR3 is CASSSTGGLEKLFF. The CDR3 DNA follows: TGTGCCAGCAGTTCAACAGGGGGCCTTGAAAAACTGTTTTTT.